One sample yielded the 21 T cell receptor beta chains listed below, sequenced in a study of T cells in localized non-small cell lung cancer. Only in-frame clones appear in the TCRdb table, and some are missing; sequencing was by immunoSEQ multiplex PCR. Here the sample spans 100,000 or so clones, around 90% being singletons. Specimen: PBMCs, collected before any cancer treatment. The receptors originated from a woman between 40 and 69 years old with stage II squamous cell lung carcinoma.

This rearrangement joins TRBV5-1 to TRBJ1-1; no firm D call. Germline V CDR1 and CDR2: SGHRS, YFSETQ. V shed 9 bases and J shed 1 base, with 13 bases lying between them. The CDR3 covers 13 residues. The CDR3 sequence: CATTLEGNTEAFF. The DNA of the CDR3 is TGCGCCACCACCCTGGAGGGGAACACTGAAGCTTTCTTT.

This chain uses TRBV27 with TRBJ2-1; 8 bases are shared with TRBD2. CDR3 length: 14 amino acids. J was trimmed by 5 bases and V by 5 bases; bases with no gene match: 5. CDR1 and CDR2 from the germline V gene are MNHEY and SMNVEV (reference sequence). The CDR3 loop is CASSLSGSNNEQFF. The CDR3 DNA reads TGTGCCAGCAGTCTGAGCGGGAGTAACAATGAGCAGTTCTTC.

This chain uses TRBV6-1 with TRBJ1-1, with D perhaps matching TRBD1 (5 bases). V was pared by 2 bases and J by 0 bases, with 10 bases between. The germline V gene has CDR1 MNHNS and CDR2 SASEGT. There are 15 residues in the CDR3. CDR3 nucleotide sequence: TGTGCCAGCAGTGAATTTAGGGGTATGAACACTGAAGCTTTCTTT. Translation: CASSEFRGMNTEAFF.

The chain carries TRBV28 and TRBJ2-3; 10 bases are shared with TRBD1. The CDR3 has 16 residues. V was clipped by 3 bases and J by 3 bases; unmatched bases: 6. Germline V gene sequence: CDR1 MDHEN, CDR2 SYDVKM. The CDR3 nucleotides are TGTGCCAGCAGTTTTGGGACGGGACAGGGGACAGATACGCAGTATTTT. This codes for CASSFGTGQGTDTQYF.

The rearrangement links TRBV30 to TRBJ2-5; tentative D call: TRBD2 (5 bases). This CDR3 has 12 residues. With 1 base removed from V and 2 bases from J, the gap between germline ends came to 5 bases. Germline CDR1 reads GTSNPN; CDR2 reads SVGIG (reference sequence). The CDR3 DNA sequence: TGTGCCTGGAGTGCGGGGCAAGAGACCCAGTACTTC. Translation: CAWSAGQETQYF.

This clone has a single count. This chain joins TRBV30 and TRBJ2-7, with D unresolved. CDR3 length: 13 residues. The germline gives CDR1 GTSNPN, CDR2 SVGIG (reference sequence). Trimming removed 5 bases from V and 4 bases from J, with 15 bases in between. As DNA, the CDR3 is TGTGCCTGGTCACCAGGCGCTCCTTACGAGCAGTACTTC. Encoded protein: CAWSPGAPYEQYF.

CDR3 nucleotides: TGTGCCAGCAGCTTAGTCACAGGTCCCAACACTGAAGCTTTCTTT. Its protein product is CASSLVTGPNTEAFF. V and J are TRBV7-9 and TRBJ1-1; D is perhaps TRBD1 (5 bases). V was shortened by 1 base and J by 2 bases, with 11 bases between the two germline ends. The germline V gene has CDR1 SEHNR and CDR2 FQNEAQ (reference sequence). CDR3 length equals 15 residues. Based on the CDR3 plus reference TRBV7-9 and TRBJ1-1, the full variable domain is DTGVSQNPRHKITKRGQNVTFRCDPISEHNRLYWYRQTLGQGPEFLTYFQNEAQLEKSRLLSDRFSAERPKGSFSTLEIQRTEQGDSAMYLCASSLVTGPNTEAFFGQGTRLTVV.

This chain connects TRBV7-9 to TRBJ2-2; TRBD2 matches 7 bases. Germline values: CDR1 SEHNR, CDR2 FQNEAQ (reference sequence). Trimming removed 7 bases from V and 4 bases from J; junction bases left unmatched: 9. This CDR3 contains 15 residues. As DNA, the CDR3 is TGTGCCAGCACCCACGGGACTACTATCACCGGGGAGCTGTTTTTT. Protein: CASTHGTTITGELFF. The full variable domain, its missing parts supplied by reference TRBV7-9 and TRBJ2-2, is DTGVSQNPRHKITKRGQNVTFRCDPISEHNRLYWYRQTLGQGPEFLTYFQNEAQLEKSRLLSDRFSAERPKGSFSTLEIQRTEQGDSAMYLCASTHGTTITGELFFGEGSRLTVL.

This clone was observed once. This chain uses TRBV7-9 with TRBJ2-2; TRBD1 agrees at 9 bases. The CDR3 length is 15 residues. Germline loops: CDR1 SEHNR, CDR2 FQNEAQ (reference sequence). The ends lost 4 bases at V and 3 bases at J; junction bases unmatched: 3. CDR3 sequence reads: CASSSDRGDTGELFF. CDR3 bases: TGTGCCAGCAGCTCTGACAGGGGGGACACCGGGGAGCTGTTTTTT. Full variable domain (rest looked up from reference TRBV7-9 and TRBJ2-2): DTGVSQNPRHKITKRGQNVTFRCDPISEHNRLYWYRQTLGQGPEFLTYFQNEAQLEKSRLLSDRFSAERPKGSFSTLEIQRTEQGDSAMYLCASSSDRGDTGELFFGEGSRLTVL.

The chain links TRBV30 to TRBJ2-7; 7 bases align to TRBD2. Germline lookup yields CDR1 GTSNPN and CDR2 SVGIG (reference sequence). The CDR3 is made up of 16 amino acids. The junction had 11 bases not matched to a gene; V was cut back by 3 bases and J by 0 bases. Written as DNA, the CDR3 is TGTGCCTGGAGGGGGGGGTCGGCCGCTATCTCCTACGAGCAGTACTTC. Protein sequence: CAWRGGSAAISYEQYF.

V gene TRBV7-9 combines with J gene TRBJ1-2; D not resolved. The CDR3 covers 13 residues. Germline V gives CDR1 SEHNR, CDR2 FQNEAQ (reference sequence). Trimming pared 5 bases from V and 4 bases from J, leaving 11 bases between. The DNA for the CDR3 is TGTGCCAGCAGCCCCTTACCGTCCTATGGCTACACCTTC. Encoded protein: CASSPLPSYGYTF.

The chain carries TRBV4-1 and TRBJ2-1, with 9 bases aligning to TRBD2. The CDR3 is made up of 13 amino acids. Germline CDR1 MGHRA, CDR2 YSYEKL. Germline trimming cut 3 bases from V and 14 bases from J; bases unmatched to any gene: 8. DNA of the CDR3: TGCGCCAGCAGCCAGCCGGGACTAGCTGGAAAGTTCTTC. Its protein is CASSQPGLAGKFF.

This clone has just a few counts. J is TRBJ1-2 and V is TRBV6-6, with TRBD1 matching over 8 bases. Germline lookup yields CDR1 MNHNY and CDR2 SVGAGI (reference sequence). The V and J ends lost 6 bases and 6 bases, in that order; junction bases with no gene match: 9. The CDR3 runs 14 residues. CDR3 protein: CASSERGGQDGYTF. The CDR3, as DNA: TGTGCCAGCAGCGAAAGGGGGGGACAGGATGGCTACACCTTC.

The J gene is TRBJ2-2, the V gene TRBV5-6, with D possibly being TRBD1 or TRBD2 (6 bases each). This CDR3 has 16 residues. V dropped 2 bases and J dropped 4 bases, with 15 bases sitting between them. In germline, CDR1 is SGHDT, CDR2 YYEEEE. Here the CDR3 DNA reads TGTGCCAGCAGCTTTTTTGGGGGGCGAAGCACCGGGGAGCTGTTTTTT. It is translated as CASSFFGGRSTGELFF.

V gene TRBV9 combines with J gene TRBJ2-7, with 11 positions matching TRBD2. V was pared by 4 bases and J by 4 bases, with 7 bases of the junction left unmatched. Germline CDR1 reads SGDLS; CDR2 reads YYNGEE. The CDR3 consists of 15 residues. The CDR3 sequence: CASSPRLAGSYEQYF. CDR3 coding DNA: TGTGCCAGCAGCCCACGACTAGCGGGGTCGTACGAGCAGTACTTC.

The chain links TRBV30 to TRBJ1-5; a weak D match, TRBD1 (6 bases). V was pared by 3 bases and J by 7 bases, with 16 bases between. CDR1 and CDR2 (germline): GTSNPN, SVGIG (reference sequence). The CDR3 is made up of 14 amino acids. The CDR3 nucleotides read TGTGCCTGGAGCGGCGGGACAAAGGGCCAGCCCCAGCATTTT. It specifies CAWSGGTKGQPQHF. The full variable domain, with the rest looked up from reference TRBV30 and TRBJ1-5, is SQTIHQWPATLVQPVGSPLSLECTVEGTSNPNLYWYRQAAGRGLQLLFYSVGIGQISSEVPQNLSASRPQDRQFILSSKKLLLSDSGFYLCAWSGGTKGQPQHFGDGTRLSIL.

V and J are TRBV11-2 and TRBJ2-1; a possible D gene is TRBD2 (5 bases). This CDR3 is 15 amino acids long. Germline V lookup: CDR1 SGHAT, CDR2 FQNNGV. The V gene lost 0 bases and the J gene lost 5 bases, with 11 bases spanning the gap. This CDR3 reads CASSLDLARNNEQFF. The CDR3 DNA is TGTGCCAGCAGCTTAGATCTAGCCAGAAACAATGAGCAGTTCTTC.

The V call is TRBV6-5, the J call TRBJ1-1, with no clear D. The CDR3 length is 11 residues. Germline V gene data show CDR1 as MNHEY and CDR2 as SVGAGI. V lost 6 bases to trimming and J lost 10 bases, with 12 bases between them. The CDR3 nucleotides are TGTGCCAGCAGAGAGACAAGCACAGCTTTCTTT. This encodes CASRETSTAFF.

Here the CDR3 reads CASSFSSHPSNQPQHF. DNA for the CDR3: TGTGCCAGCAGCTTTTCCAGCCACCCCAGCAATCAGCCCCAGCATTTT. The rearrangement joins TRBV7-8 to TRBJ1-5; the D is unclear. V was pared by 3 bases and J by 1 base, with 13 bases between. Germline V lookup: CDR1 SGHVS, CDR2 FQNEAQ. The CDR3 loop spans 16 amino acids.

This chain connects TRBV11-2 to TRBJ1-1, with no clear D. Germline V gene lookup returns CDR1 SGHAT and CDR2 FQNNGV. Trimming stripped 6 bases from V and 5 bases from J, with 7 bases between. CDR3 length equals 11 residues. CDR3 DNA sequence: TGTGCCAGCAGTAGGTCAACTGAAGCTTTCTTT. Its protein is CASSRSTEAFF.

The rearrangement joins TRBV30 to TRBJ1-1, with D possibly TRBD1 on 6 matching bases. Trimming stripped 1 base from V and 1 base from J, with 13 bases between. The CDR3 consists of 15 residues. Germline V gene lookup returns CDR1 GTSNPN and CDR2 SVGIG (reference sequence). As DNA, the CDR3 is TGTGCCTGGAGTGCCCGACAGGAATGGAACACTGAAGCTTTCTTT. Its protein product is CAWSARQEWNTEAFF.